The 27 T cell receptor beta chains listed next were all sequenced from one sample in a study of human T cells and chemical hapten exposure. Sample time point: patch test 3, about 24 weeks after DPC sensitization. The sample's treatment: therapeutic diphenylcyclopropenone sensitization with weekly scalp DPC. TCRdb independently ran MiXCR on the RACE reads; one entry per CDR3 protein. Of about 160,000 distinct CDR3 sequences in the sample, around a quarter were seen once. The sequencing used whole blood, collected in connection with sensitization to the hapten diphenylcyclopropenone (DPC). The receptors were gathered from a young woman with alopecia areata. Some clones in this sample may be carry-over from other donors' samples.

V is TRBV6-2 or TRBV6-3 and J is TRBJ1-1; the D gene is possibly TRBD1 (5 bases). This CDR3 contains 13 residues. Germline values: CDR1 MNHEY, CDR2 SVGEGT. Trimming removed 4 bases at V and 9 bases at J, with 15 bases between. The CDR3 DNA sequence: TGTGCCAGCAGTTTTCCCGGGACGGTCAAAGCTTTCTTT. Its translation: CASSFPGTVKAFF.

V gene TRBV12-3 or TRBV12-4 combines with J gene TRBJ2-4; the D is unclear. The V end was cut by 3 bases, the J end by 7 bases, with 4 bases between. The CDR3 extends over 11 amino acids. The CDR3 bases are TGTGCCAGCAGTTTGGAGAACATTCAGTACTTC. This gives the protein CASSLENIQYF.

This chain links TRBV25-1 with TRBJ1-2; 9 bases map to TRBD1. The germline gives CDR1 MGHDK, CDR2 SYGVNS. CDR3 length: 14 residues. V lost 7 bases and J lost 6; bases outside the gene matches: 9. CDR3 amino acids: CASTGLGQGHGYTF. The CDR3 coding sequence is TGTGCCAGCACGGGTCTGGGACAGGGTCATGGCTACACCTTC.

The chain links TRBV7-2 to TRBJ2-2; 8 bases line up with TRBD2. J gave up 3 bases and V 2 bases, and 5 bases lay outside the gene matches. Germline-derived CDR1 and CDR2 are SGHTA and FQGNSA. This CDR3 spans 16 amino acids. The CDR3 DNA is TGTGCCAGCAGCTTACTGGGACTAGGGGACACCGGGGAGCTGTTTTTT. Its protein is CASSLLGLGDTGELFF.

This clonotype occurred a few times. The chain combines TRBV7-2 with TRBJ2-3, with 11 bases aligning to TRBD1. Germline trimming cut 6 bases from V and 2 bases from J; bases unmatched to any gene: 13. CDR1 SGHTA and CDR2 FQGNSA come from the germline V gene. The CDR3 sequence is 18 residues long. The CDR3 spells CASRRGQGASHFTDTQYF. CDR3 coding DNA: TGTGCCAGCAGACGAGGACAGGGGGCCTCCCATTTCACAGATACGCAGTATTTT.

V and J are TRBV20-1 and TRBJ2-5; D is perhaps TRBD2 (5 bases). Germline V CDR1 and CDR2: DFQATT, SNEGSKA (reference sequence). The V gene lost 1 base and the J gene lost 5 bases, with 8 bases spanning the gap. The CDR3 length is 12 residues. DNA for the CDR3: TGCAGTGCTAGAGGGGGAGAGGAGACCCAGTACTTC. Protein sequence: CSARGGEETQYF.

This clonotype occurred a few times. The CDR3 sequence is CASSDLLGGANTEAFF. The CDR3 nucleotides are TGTGCCAGCAGCGACCTCCTGGGGGGCGCAAACACTGAAGCTTTCTTT. V gene TRBV11-2 combines with J gene TRBJ1-1, with D possibly being TRBD1 (6 bases). Germline V gene lookup returns CDR1 SGHAT and CDR2 FQNNGV. CDR3 length equals 16 residues. The germline V and J ends were trimmed by 5 bases and 2 bases, with 18 bases remaining between them. Full variable domain (outside the CDR3, taken from reference TRBV11-2 and TRBJ1-1): EAGVAQSPRYKIIEKRQSVAFWCNPISGHATLYWYQQILGQGPKLLIQFQNNGVVDDSQLPKDRFSAERLKGVDSTLKIQPAKLEDSAVYLCASSDLLGGANTEAFFGQGTRLTVV.

In this sample, this clonotype turned up a few times. The V call is TRBV7-2, the J call TRBJ1-6; D call uncertain. V was cut by 5 bases and J by 14 bases, with 13 bases left in between. This CDR3 region has 12 residues. Germline V gene lookup returns CDR1 SGHTA and CDR2 FQGNSA. The CDR3 region has the DNA TGTGCCAGCAGCCCCGGAAGGAGGACCCTCCACTTT. Its translation: CASSPGRRTLHF.

This chain connects TRBV7-8 to TRBJ2-5, with 11 bases matching TRBD2. The CDR3 runs to 14 residues. Losses at the gene ends were 11 bases for V and 5 bases for J; bases not matched to a gene: 10. Germline loops: CDR1 SGHVS, CDR2 FQNEAQ. As DNA, the CDR3 is TGTGCCTGTCGAACGTCTAGCGGGGGGGAGACCCAGTACTTC. Translated: CACRTSSGGETQYF.

The chain combines TRBV29-1 with TRBJ2-3; 8 bases map to TRBD2. This CDR3 is built from 14 residues. Unmatched junction bases numbered 11, after V lost 6 bases and J lost 6 bases. CDR1 and CDR2 (germline): SQVTM, ANQGSEA. In DNA form, the CDR3 reads TGCAGCGTCCTTGTCGGGGGGGCGGGGGATACGCAGTATTTT. It translates to CSVLVGGAGDTQYF.

This clonotype was recorded a few times. The chain employs TRBV24-1 and TRBJ2-2; D is uncertain. The CDR3 has 12 residues. CDR1 and CDR2 (germline): KGHDR, SFDVKD. V lost 5 bases and J lost 7, with 7 bases in between. The CDR3 protein is CATSAHRGELFF. DNA for the CDR3: TGTGCCACCAGTGCCCACCGCGGGGAGCTGTTTTTT.

This rearrangement joins TRBV20-1 to TRBJ2-7; D unclear. Germline V gene sequence: CDR1 DFQATT, CDR2 SNEGSKA (reference sequence). Deletions cut 6 bases from V and 4 bases from J, with 10 bases between. The CDR3 has 11 amino acids. CDR3 residues: CSARTEYEQYF. CDR3 in DNA: TGCAGTGCCCGCACTGAATACGAGCAGTACTTC.

V gene TRBV7-2 combines with J gene TRBJ1-6; a possible D gene is TRBD1 (6 bases). This CDR3 comprises 15 residues. Germline CDR1 is SGHTA and CDR2 is FQGNSA. The V and J ends lost 5 bases and 5 bases respectively, with 13 bases between them. CDR3 amino acids: CASSRQGGNNSPLHF. The CDR3 DNA sequence: TGTGCCAGCAGCCGGCAAGGGGGGAATAATTCACCCCTCCACTTT.

In its sample, this clonotype was seen a few times. The chain has TRBV5-1 and TRBJ2-3; TRBD1 matches 9 bases. The CDR3 has 16 residues. Germline loops: CDR1 SGHRS, CDR2 YFSETQ. V was clipped by 2 bases and J by 0 bases; unmatched bases: 4. CDR3 DNA sequence: TGCGCCAGCAGCTTTCCCGGGACAGGGAGCACAGATACGCAGTATTTT. Translated, it gives CASSFPGTGSTDTQYF.

This clonotype was recorded many times. V and J are TRBV6-4 and TRBJ2-1; 8 nucleotides agree with TRBD2. Per the germline V gene, CDR1 is MRHNA and CDR2 is SNTAGT. After removal of 8 bases from V and 4 bases from J, the junction contained 7 bases not matched to a gene. This CDR3 has 14 amino acids. The CDR3 coding sequence is TGTGCCAGCGGTGCGGGGGGTTCTTACAATGAGCAGTTCTTC. This translates into CASGAGGSYNEQFF.

This clonotype was seen only a few times. The CDR3 coding sequence is TGCGCCAGCAGCCAACACCCTATGTCTGACACTGAAGCTTTCTTT. Residues: CASSQHPMSDTEAFF. This chain connects TRBV4-1 to TRBJ1-1; D remains unclear. The V gene's germline CDR1 is MGHRA and CDR2 YSYEKL. This CDR3 has 15 amino acids. V lost 2 bases and J lost 3, with 13 bases in between.

V gene TRBV10-2 combines with J gene TRBJ1-6, with TRBD1 as a possible D gene (6 bases). The CDR3 sequence is 13 residues long. The germline gives CDR1 WSHSY, CDR2 SAAADI. Trimming pared 5 bases from V and 7 bases from J, leaving 9 bases between. The CDR3 protein is CASSSGANSPLHF. CDR3 nucleotide sequence: TGCGCCAGCAGTTCAGGGGCAAATTCACCCCTCCACTTT.

V is TRBV29-1 and J is TRBJ2-1; D unresolved. Deletions cut 5 bases from V and 6 bases from J, with 23 bases between. This CDR3 is built from 16 residues. CDR1 and CDR2 from the germline V gene are SQVTM and ANQGSEA. The CDR3 protein is CSVNPWTTMGRNEQFF. The CDR3, as DNA: TGCAGCGTTAATCCCTGGACCACCATGGGCCGCAATGAGCAGTTCTTC.

The chain links TRBV4-1 to TRBJ2-1, with TRBD1 matching over 10 bases. Unmatched junction bases numbered 11, after V lost 4 bases and J lost 8 bases. The CDR3 has 16 amino acids. CDR1 and CDR2 (germline): MGHRA, YSYEKL. CDR3: CASSPTGGRRGYEQFF. The CDR3 nucleotides read TGCGCCAGCAGCCCGACAGGGGGCAGGAGGGGGTATGAGCAGTTCTTC.

The chain carries TRBV7-2 and TRBJ2-6; no clear D. This CDR3 contains 16 residues. V dropped 3 bases and J dropped 0 bases, with 9 bases sitting between them. CDR1 SGHTA and CDR2 FQGNSA come from the germline V gene. The chain's CDR3 is CASSLWLISGANVLTF. In DNA form, the CDR3 reads TGTGCCAGCAGCTTGTGGTTGATCTCTGGGGCCAACGTCCTGACTTTC.

J is TRBJ2-7 and V is TRBV9, with a possible D match to TRBD2 (6 bases). In germline, CDR1 is SGDLS, CDR2 YYNGEE. V shed 10 bases and J shed 4 bases, with 18 bases lying between them. The CDR3 has 13 amino acids. This chain's CDR3 is CAGRGTHRYEQYF. The CDR3 region has the DNA TGTGCCGGCCGGGGGACCCACCGGTACGAGCAGTACTTC.

This clonotype came up many times. The chain recombines TRBV5-1 with TRBJ2-3, with TRBD2 matching over 8 bases. The CDR3 consists of 15 residues. Per germline, CDR1 SGHRS and CDR2 YFSETQ. J was trimmed by 1 base and V by 2 bases; bases with no gene match: 3. This CDR3 reads CASSLGGGRTDTQYF. In DNA, the CDR3 is TGCGCCAGCAGCTTAGGCGGGGGGCGCACAGATACGCAGTATTTT.

This rearrangement joins TRBV15 to TRBJ2-3; 10 bases fit TRBD2. CDR3 length: 15 amino acids. CDR1 is LNHNV and CDR2 is YYDKDF in the germline V gene (reference sequence). The trim removed 5 bases at V and 9 bases at J, leaving 11 bases unmatched. This CDR3 is CATSWSGGAQGTQYF. DNA for the CDR3: TGTGCCACCAGCTGGAGCGGGGGGGCCCAAGGGACGCAGTATTTT.

This chain uses TRBV5-1 with TRBJ2-1; 11 bases map to TRBD2. The CDR3 length is 16 residues. Germline lookup yields CDR1 SGHRS and CDR2 YFSETQ. J lost 7 bases, V lost 5 bases, and 11 bases had no gene match. CDR3 nucleotide sequence: TGCGCCAGCAGTTTACTAGCGGGGGCGCTGGGGAATGAGCAGTTCTTC. Amino acid sequence: CASSLLAGALGNEQFF.

This clonotype was observed a handful of times. The gene calls are TRBV11-2 and TRBJ2-7; 12 bases map to TRBD2. Germline V gene sequence: CDR1 SGHAT, CDR2 FQNNGV. V shed 4 bases, J shed 2 bases, and the junction held 3 bases outside the gene matches. This CDR3 is built from 15 residues. The CDR3 loop is CASSSLAGGPYEQYF. The CDR3 region has the DNA TGTGCCAGCAGCTCACTAGCGGGAGGACCCTACGAGCAGTACTTC.

The V and J genes are TRBV24-1 and TRBJ2-1; no clear D gene. V shed 3 bases and J shed 6 bases, with 8 bases lying between them. In germline, CDR1 is KGHDR, CDR2 SFDVKD. CDR3 length equals 13 residues. CDR3 sequence reads: CATSDPLINEQFF. The CDR3 DNA reads TGTGCCACCAGTGATCCCCTGATCAATGAGCAGTTCTTC.

There are a few counts of this clonotype. This chain connects TRBV11-2 to TRBJ2-5, with TRBD2 as a possible D gene (6 bases). The germline V gene encodes CDR1 SGHAT and CDR2 FQNNGV. Between the trimmed V and J ends, which lost 1 base and 7 bases, there was a span of 16 bases. The CDR3 length is 15 residues. The CDR3 nucleotides are TGTGCCAGCAGCTTAGCGGCGGGGCCCCCAGGGACCCAGTACTTC. Encoded protein: CASSLAAGPPGTQYF. Drawing the rest from reference TRBV11-2 and TRBJ2-5, the complete variable domain is EAGVAQSPRYKIIEKRQSVAFWCNPISGHATLYWYQQILGQGPKLLIQFQNNGVVDDSQLPKDRFSAERLKGVDSTLKIQPAKLEDSAVYLCASSLAAGPPGTQYFGPGTRLLVL.